These 31 T cell receptor beta chains originate from one sample sequenced in a study of blood T cell repertoires in COVID-19. Sequencing was performed with immunoSEQ multiplex PCR; in TCRdb, only in-frame clones are kept and a portion is missing. Here the sample spans about 220,000 clones, 85% to 90% being singletons. Sequencing was performed on PBMCs or T cells enriched from blood (not recorded which). The receptors come from a woman under 30 in a cohort exposed to, infected with or recovered from COVID-19 (not recorded which).

The chain links TRBV9 to TRBJ1-6; 7 bases are a match to TRBD1. The length of the CDR3 is 12 residues. J gave up 7 bases and V 8 bases, and 3 bases lay outside the gene matches. Looked up from germline, CDR1 is SGDLS and CDR2 is YYNGEE. CDR3 region: CASGDSNSPLHF. For the CDR3, the DNA is TGTGCCAGTGGGGACAGCAATTCACCCCTCCACTTT.

In this sample, this clone turned up a few times. This rearrangement joins TRBV18 to TRBJ1-6, with TRBD1 identical over 10 bases. Germline lookup yields CDR1 KGHSH and CDR2 LQKENI. The CDR3 covers 15 residues. V was clipped by 5 bases and J by 7 bases; unmatched bases: 5. The CDR3, as DNA: TGTGCCAGCTCATTGGGACAGGGGCAGAATTCACCCCTCCACTTT. Translating gives CASSLGQGQNSPLHF.

This chain joins TRBV18 and TRBJ1-6, with 10 bases that match TRBD1. The V gene end was trimmed by 10 bases and the J gene end by 10 bases; junction bases not matched to a gene: 10. CDR1 and CDR2 (germline): KGHSH, LQKENI. The CDR3 runs 14 residues. The CDR3 DNA reads TGTGCCACCGCCGAGGGGACAGGGGACTCACCCCTCCACTTT. The encoded protein is CATAEGTGDSPLHF. Full variable domain (outside the CDR3, taken from reference TRBV18 and TRBJ1-6): NAGVMQNPRHLVRRRGQEARLRCSPMKGHSHVYWYRQLPEEGLKFMVYLQKENIIDESGMPKERFSAEFPKEGPSILRIQQVVRGDSAAYFCATAEGTGDSPLHFGNGTRLTVT.

This clone was recorded only once. V is TRBV14 and J is TRBJ1-6; perhaps TRBD1 as D (6 bases). Germline V gene lookup returns CDR1 SGHDN and CDR2 FVKESK. CDR3 size: 14 residues. Deletions cut 1 base from V and 6 bases from J, with 7 bases between. The CDR3 nucleotides read TGTGCCAGCAGCCAAGGGACAGCTAATTCACCCCTCCACTTT. The encoded protein is CASSQGTANSPLHF.

This clone has only a few counts. The rearrangement uses TRBV3-1 (or the pseudogene TRBV3-2) and TRBJ2-7, with D unresolved. V was pared by 0 bases and J by 6 bases, with 12 bases between. Germline V gene sequence: CDR1 LGHDT, CDR2 YNNKEL (reference sequence). This CDR3 has 14 amino acids. CDR3 coding DNA: TGTGCCAGCAGCCAAGACAGGTTCCCTCTCGAGCAGTACTTC. This codes for CASSQDRFPLEQYF.

The chain employs TRBV18 and TRBJ2-2; 9 bases are shared with TRBD1. From germline, CDR1 is KGHSH and CDR2 LQKENI. This CDR3 contains 18 residues. J gave up 6 bases and V 4 bases, and 15 bases lay outside the gene matches. The chain's CDR3 is CASSLPGQGPIGAGELFF. In DNA form, the CDR3 reads TGTGCCAGCTCACTCCCGGGACAGGGCCCTATTGGGGCCGGGGAGCTGTTTTTT.

This rearrangement joins TRBV15 to TRBJ1-5, with D tentatively TRBD1 (5 bases). Looked up from germline, CDR1 is LNHNV and CDR2 is YYDKDF (reference sequence). With 3 bases removed from V and 7 bases from J, the gap between germline ends came to 19 bases. The CDR3 has 16 residues. In nucleotides, the CDR3 is TGTGCCACCAGCAGCCCACCGCAGGGTAAGGGGCAGCCCCAGCATTTT. Translated, it gives CATSSPPQGKGQPQHF.

V and J are TRBV28 and TRBJ2-1, with D maybe TRBD2 (5 bases). V lost 7 bases and J 0 bases, leaving 10 bases between the germline ends. The CDR3 contains 14 residues. Looked up from germline, CDR1 is MDHEN and CDR2 is SYDVKM. The CDR3 sequence is CASKVGSSYNEQFF. In DNA form, the CDR3 reads TGTGCCAGCAAGGTAGGGAGCTCCTACAATGAGCAGTTCTTC. Full variable domain (rest looked up from reference TRBV28 and TRBJ2-1): DVKVTQSSRYLVKRTGEKVFLECVQDMDHENMFWYRQDPGLGLRLIYFSYDVKMKEKGDIPEGYSVSREKKERFSLILESASTNQTSMYLCASKVGSSYNEQFFGPGTRLTVL.

The chain has TRBV28 and TRBJ2-1; possible D gene TRBD1, 6 bases. V shed 4 bases and J shed 2 bases, with 12 bases lying between them. The CDR3 spans 15 residues. In germline, CDR1 is MDHEN, CDR2 SYDVKM. DNA for the CDR3: TGTGCCAGCAGTTATAAGGGACAACCCTACAATGAGCAGTTCTTC. The encoded protein is CASSYKGQPYNEQFF.

For the CDR3, the DNA is TGTGCCAGCTCCCCAACAGGAGGGCTCCTCAATCAGCCCCAGCATTTT. The encoded protein is CASSPTGGLLNQPQHF. The chain has TRBV18 and TRBJ1-5; a weak D match, TRBD1 (5 bases). Per germline, CDR1 KGHSH and CDR2 LQKENI. The V end lost 6 bases, the J end lost 3 bases, and 18 bases lay between the germline ends. This CDR3 comprises 16 residues.

A single count supports this clone. This chain links TRBV28 with TRBJ2-5; 9 nucleotides agree with TRBD2. CDR1 is MDHEN and CDR2 is SYDVKM in the germline V gene. J was trimmed by 1 base and V by 1 base; bases with no gene match: 10. This CDR3 is 18 amino acids long. CDR3 sequence: CASSLLVAGVPAQETQYF. Written as DNA, the CDR3 is TGTGCCAGCAGTTTATTAGTAGCGGGGGTCCCGGCCCAAGAGACCCAGTACTTC.

The chain combines TRBV11-1 with TRBJ2-2; 7 bases align to TRBD2. CDR1 is SGHAT and CDR2 is FQDESV in the germline V gene (reference sequence). With 5 bases clipped from V and 7 bases from J, the junction kept 7 bases outside the gene matches. The length of the CDR3 is 14 residues. The DNA of the CDR3 is TGTGCCAGCAGCGTCCGGGCGGGAGTCGGGGAGCTGTTTTTT. Residues: CASSVRAGVGELFF.

This clone was picked up one time. The V gene is TRBV15, the J gene TRBJ1-1; no clear D. The length of the CDR3 is 14 residues. CDR1 LNHNV and CDR2 YYDKDF come from the germline V gene (reference sequence). V lost 0 bases and J lost 4, with 9 bases in between. In DNA, the CDR3 is TGTGCCACCAGCAGAGACAGAACCCTCACTGAAGCTTTCTTT. Residues: CATSRDRTLTEAFF.

The chain carries TRBV13 and TRBJ1-1; TRBD1 is a possible D gene (6 bases). The germline V gene has CDR1 PRHDT and CDR2 FYEKMQ (reference sequence). Trimming shortened V by 4 bases and J by 6 bases, and 21 bases separated the two germline ends. The CDR3 length is 16 residues. The CDR3 region has the DNA TGTGCCAGCAGCTCCCTGGGGGGGGGCGCGGCGGCTGAAGCTTTCTTT. It translates to CASSSLGGGAAAEAFF.

The V gene is TRBV11-3, the J gene TRBJ1-1; TRBD1 is a possible D gene (6 bases). CDR3 length equals 17 residues. Trimming cost V 4 bases and J 2 bases, with 20 bases left between them. Germline assignment: CDR1 SGHNT and CDR2 YENEEA. CDR3 region: CASSSQTLWDINTEAFF. CDR3 DNA: TGTGCCAGCAGCTCTCAAACTCTATGGGACATCAACACTGAAGCTTTCTTT.

The chain is built from TRBV3-1 (or the pseudogene TRBV3-2) and TRBJ2-7, with 13 bases that match TRBD2. This CDR3 spans 17 amino acids. Trimming took 1 base from V and 1 from J; bases not matched to a gene: 4. Germline V gene data show CDR1 as LGHDT and CDR2 as YNNKEL (reference sequence). The CDR3 DNA sequence: TGTGCCAGCAGCCAAGCCTCGACTAGCGGGGGGTCCTACGAGCAGTACTTC. Its protein product is CASSQASTSGGSYEQYF.

The J gene is TRBJ2-2, the V gene TRBV24-1; D possibly corresponds to TRBD1 (6 bases). CDR1 and CDR2 from the germline V gene are KGHDR and SFDVKD. The CDR3 length is 14 residues. V was shortened by 4 bases and J by 3 bases, with 8 bases between the two germline ends. The CDR3 protein is CATSESGDTGELFF. The CDR3 bases are TGTGCCACCAGTGAATCAGGGGACACCGGGGAGCTGTTTTTT.

The chain employs TRBV4-1 and TRBJ2-3; no clear D. Germline V lookup: CDR1 MGHRA, CDR2 YSYEKL. This CDR3 spans 13 amino acids. V lost 0 bases and J lost 3, with 4 bases in between. DNA for the CDR3: TGCGCCAGCAGCCAAGATCGTACAGATACGCAGTATTTT. Translating gives CASSQDRTDTQYF.

The chain employs TRBV7-8 and TRBJ1-2, with 7 bases fitting TRBD1. CDR1 and CDR2 (germline): SGHVS, FQNEAQ. V dropped 7 bases and J dropped 2; count of bases not matched to a gene: 10. The CDR3 is 15 amino acids. CDR3 loop: CASTGEGAPNYGYTF. CDR3 sequence (DNA): TGTGCCAGCACGGGTGAGGGGGCCCCAAACTATGGCTACACCTTC.

J is TRBJ2-5 and V is TRBV11-2; 7 bases are shared with TRBD2. The junction had 7 bases not matched to a gene; V was cut back by 6 bases and J by 3 bases. The CDR3 is 14 amino acids. CDR1 is SGHAT, CDR2 FQNNGV, per germline. CDR3 sequence reads: CASRTPGTKETQYF. CDR3 DNA sequence: TGTGCCAGCAGGACTCCCGGGACTAAAGAGACCCAGTACTTC.

CDR3 region: CASSLDSGRYNEQFF. The DNA for the CDR3 is TGTGCCAGCAGCTTAGATAGTGGTCGTTACAATGAGCAGTTCTTC. The J gene is TRBJ2-1, the V gene TRBV11-2, with D uncertain. V shed 0 bases and J shed 4 bases, with 10 bases lying between them. This CDR3 has 15 amino acids. Germline CDR1 and CDR2: SGHAT and FQNNGV.

The rearrangement links TRBV28 to TRBJ2-7, with D perhaps TRBD2 (6 bases). This CDR3 is 12 amino acids long. V gave up 2 bases and J gave up 4 bases, with 6 bases separating them. Per the germline V gene, CDR1 is MDHEN and CDR2 is SYDVKM. CDR3 residues: CASSLAGYEQYF. The DNA of the CDR3 is TGTGCCAGCAGTTTAGCGGGGTACGAGCAGTACTTC. Together with reference TRBV28 and TRBJ2-7, the CDR3 gives the full variable domain: DVKVTQSSRYLVKRTGEKVFLECVQDMDHENMFWYRQDPGLGLRLIYFSYDVKMKEKGDIPEGYSVSREKKERFSLILESASTNQTSMYLCASSLAGYEQYFGPGTRLTVT.

This sequence joins TRBV11-2 and TRBJ2-2, with 7 positions matching TRBD1. Germline V gene data show CDR1 as SGHAT and CDR2 as FQNNGV. The CDR3 is 14 amino acids. The trim removed 5 bases at V and 5 bases at J, leaving 5 bases unmatched. The CDR3 region is CASSPRQGTGELFF. The CDR3 DNA sequence: TGTGCCAGCAGCCCCAGACAGGGAACCGGGGAGCTGTTTTTT.

The chain employs TRBV19 and TRBJ1-2, with a weak D call TRBD1 (5 bases). Trimming took off 6 bases at V and 4 bases at J, with 18 bases between the two ends. There are 15 residues in the CDR3. Looked up from germline, CDR1 is LNHDA and CDR2 is SQIVND (reference sequence). DNA of the CDR3: TGTGCCAGTAGCAGAACAGGCGACCAGGGCTATGGCTACACCTTC. It encodes CASSRTGDQGYGYTF.

The chain is built from TRBV9 and TRBJ2-2; 10 bases align to TRBD1. Germline V CDR1 and CDR2: SGDLS, YYNGEE. J lost 5 bases, V lost 3 bases, and 16 bases had no gene match. The CDR3 consists of 19 residues. CDR3 nucleotides: TGTGCCAGCAGCGCATACAGCGGGACAGGGGTAGGCAGGACCGGGGAGCTGTTTTTT. Its protein product is CASSAYSGTGVGRTGELFF.

The rearrangement uses TRBV7-8 and TRBJ1-2, with 9 nucleotides matching TRBD1. The V gene's germline CDR1 is SGHVS and CDR2 FQNEAQ. V trimming: 5 bases; J trimming: 7 bases; junction bases outside the gene matches: 8. The CDR3 has 14 amino acids. This chain's CDR3 is CASSVRDRASGYTF. The CDR3 DNA sequence: TGTGCCAGCAGCGTACGGGACAGGGCTTCTGGCTACACCTTC.

The chain combines TRBV12-3 or TRBV12-4 with TRBJ2-7, with a tentative D call TRBD1 (6 bases). The V gene lost 6 bases and the J gene lost 5 bases, with 14 bases spanning the gap. The CDR3 totals 13 residues. In DNA, the CDR3 is TGTGCCAGCAGCCTATCAGGGGTCCACGAGCAGTACTTC. Translated: CASSLSGVHEQYF.

This clone was recorded once. The V and J genes are TRBV5-1 and TRBJ1-1, with unresolved D. V shed 0 bases and J shed 1 base, with 7 bases lying between them. In germline, CDR1 is SGHRS, CDR2 YFSETQ. The CDR3 contains 14 residues. CDR3 protein: CASSLGHQNTEAFF. As DNA, the CDR3 is TGCGCCAGCAGCTTGGGGCACCAGAACACTGAAGCTTTCTTT.

V usage is TRBV7-9 and J usage is TRBJ1-2; D gene unclear. CDR1 SEHNR and CDR2 FQNEAQ come from the germline V gene (reference sequence). The CDR3 loop spans 15 amino acids. V lost 5 bases and J 4 bases, leaving 17 bases between the germline ends. Here the CDR3 reads CASSATADGGYGYTF. The CDR3 bases are TGTGCCAGCAGCGCAACGGCGGATGGTGGCTATGGCTACACCTTC. The full variable domain, completed using reference TRBV7-9 and TRBJ1-2, is DTGVSQNPRHKITKRGQNVTFRCDPISEHNRLYWYRQTLGQGPEFLTYFQNEAQLEKSRLLSDRFSAERPKGSFSTLEIQRTEQGDSAMYLCASSATADGGYGYTFGSGTRLTVV.

This chain connects TRBV27 to TRBJ1-3; D is unresolved. The V gene's germline CDR1 is MNHEY and CDR2 SMNVEV (reference sequence). Trimming removed 5 bases at V and 2 bases at J, with 7 bases between. This CDR3 contains 13 residues. The chain's CDR3 is CASSQNTGNTIYF. CDR3 nucleotides: TGTGCCAGCAGTCAAAACACTGGAAACACCATATATTTT.

The rearrangement uses TRBV6-5 and TRBJ1-2; unclear D gene. The V and J ends lost 4 bases and 6 bases respectively, with 12 bases between them. The CDR3 totals 13 residues. Germline V gene data show CDR1 as MNHEY and CDR2 as SVGAGI. This CDR3 is CASSWEGRDGYTF. The CDR3, as DNA: TGTGCCAGCAGTTGGGAGGGAAGGGATGGCTACACCTTC.